Listed below are T cell receptor beta chains from one sample, sequenced in a study of blood T cell repertoires in COVID-19. Using immunoSEQ multiplex PCR, the repertoire was profiled, and TCRdb retains in-frame clones only, with some absent. The sample includes 270,000 or so clones, 90% of them seen just once. Sequenced: PBMCs or T cells enriched from blood (not recorded which). These receptors came from a woman in her twenties or thirties with acute COVID-19. The CDR3 runs from the conserved cysteine through the conserved F or W. The D gene is left open where the match is weak. Part of the rows lack a size; the others show once, few, many or a class for expanded clones.

>.|TRBV7-3|TRBD2|TRBJ2-2
TGTGCCAGCAGCTTACAGGGACTAGGGAACACCGGGGAGCTGTTTTTT
CASSLQGLGNTGELFF
>.|TRBV3-1/TRBV3-2|.|TRBJ2-2
TGTGCCAGCAGCCAAGGGGCAGGGAACACCGGGGAGCTGTTTTTT
CASSQGAGNTGELFF
>.|TRBV11-2|.|TRBJ2-7
TGTGCCAGCAGCAGACAGTCTGGAAACGTCTACGAGCAGTACTTC
CASSRQSGNVYEQYF
>once|TRBV5-1|TRBD2|TRBJ2-3
TGCGCCAGCAGAGCCGGGACTAGCGTCAGCACAGATACGCAGTATTTT
CASRAGTSVSTDTQYF
>once|TRBV6-1|TRBD2|TRBJ2-7
TGTGCCAGCAGTGTTGGGGGACTAGCGGACTCCTACGAGCAGTACTTC
CASSVGGLADSYEQYF
>.|TRBV6-5|TRBD1|TRBJ2-3
TGTGCCAGCAGTTACGGGGGACAGGTCAGCACAGATACGCAGTATTTT
CASSYGGQVSTDTQYF
>.|TRBV7-9|.|TRBJ1-4
TGTGCCAGCAGTCCCACCGTCAGGGATAATGAAAAACTGTTTTTT
CASSPTVRDNEKLFF
>once|TRBV15|TRBD2|TRBJ2-3
TGTGCCACCAGCAGAGATGGGGCGGGAGCAGATACGCAGTATTTT
CATSRDGAGADTQYF
>.|TRBV4-2|TRBD2|TRBJ2-7
TGTGCCAGCAGCCAAGGAGCGGGAGGGTCCTACGAGCAGTACTTC
CASSQGAGGSYEQYF
>.|TRBV11-2|.|TRBJ2-1
TGTGCCAGCAGCTTAAGGAGCGGCAACTCCTACAATGAGCAGTTCTTC
CASSLRSGNSYNEQFF
>.|TRBV4-1|TRBD2|TRBJ2-7
TGCGCCAGCAGCCAAGATCGGCTAGCGGCTTCCTACGAGCAGTACTTC
CASSQDRLAASYEQYF
>.|TRBV2|.|TRBJ2-5
TGTGCCAGCAGCGCCCGTGGGGGGAGTCGCCAAGAGACCCAGTACTTC
CASSARGGSRQETQYF
>once|TRBV29-1|TRBD1|TRBJ2-1
TGCAGCGTTAGGACAGGGGGCAGGTATGAGCAGTTCTTC
CSVRTGGRYEQFF
>.|TRBV12-3/TRBV12-4|.|TRBJ2-1
TGTGCCAGCAGTTTAGGGAGGGGCTATGAGCAGTTCTTC
CASSLGRGYEQFF
>.|TRBV19|TRBD2|TRBJ2-1
TGTGCCAGTAGGCCTAGCGGGACGGATGAGCAGTTCTTC
CASRPSGTDEQFF
>.|TRBV19|.|TRBJ2-6
TGTGCCAGTGGACACAGGAAGATATCCTCTGGGGCCAACGTCCTGACTTTC
CASGHRKISSGANVLTF
>.|TRBV4-1|TRBD1|TRBJ2-1
TGCGCCAGCAGCCATGCGGGACAGGGTAAAAATGAGCAGTTCTTC
CASSHAGQGKNEQFF
>.|TRBV5-1|.|TRBJ1-1
TGCGCCAGCAGCTTGATAGGGGAGAACACTGAAGCTTTCTTT
CASSLIGENTEAFF
>.|TRBV5-8|.|TRBJ2-1
TGTGCCAGTTTAAACCCCTGGGGGAGGCCGTTCTTC
CASLNPWGRPFF
>.|TRBV11-3|.|TRBJ2-1
TGTGCCAGCAGCGAATACACGGGTAACAATGAGCAGTTCTTC
CASSEYTGNNEQFF
>.|TRBV27|.|TRBJ1-1
TGTGCCAGCAGTGTTGGGACCAGGGGTGGAATGAACACTGAAGCTTTCTTT
CASSVGTRGGMNTEAFF
>.|TRBV6-4|.|TRBJ1-4
TGTGCCAGCAGCGCTGGCGGGGGGGCCTCAAAACTGTTTTTT
CASSAGGGASKLFF
>.|TRBV5-4|.|TRBJ1-2
TGTGCCAGCAGCGTGGGGTGGACAGTCGAGACTAACTATGGCTACACCTTC
CASSVGWTVETNYGYTF
>.|TRBV29-1|.|TRBJ2-1
TGCAGCGTTGCTAGGTTTGGCTACAATGAGCAGTTCTTC
CSVARFGYNEQFF
>.|TRBV2|.|TRBJ1-1
TGTGCCAGCAGTGAAGGTCCGGAGGTAAAAGCTTTCTTT
CASSEGPEVKAFF
>once|TRBV6-5|TRBD2|TRBJ2-7
TGTGCCAGCAGCCCAGTTCGGGAGGGCGGGCAGTACTTC
CASSPVREGGQYF
>few|TRBV5-6|.|TRBJ2-7
TGTGCCAGCAGCCCAGGTCGTACGGAGCAGTACTTC
CASSPGRTEQYF
>once|TRBV4-1|TRBD1|TRBJ2-7
TGCGCCAGCAGCCAAGATTCGTCGACAGGGTTCTACGAGCAGTACTTC
CASSQDSSTGFYEQYF
>.|TRBV6-6|.|TRBJ1-1
TGTGCCAGCAGTCCGTATCCCTTAGCGACGGTTAGCACTGAAGCTTTCTTT
CASSPYPLATVSTEAFF
>.|TRBV29-1|TRBD1|TRBJ2-1
TGCAGCGCCGAGTCGGGACAGACATACAATGAGCAGTTCTTC
CSAESGQTYNEQFF
>.|TRBV19|.|TRBJ1-1
TGTGCCAGTAGTATGGCCAGGGCCACTGAAGCTTTCTTT
CASSMARATEAFF
>.|TRBV9|TRBD1|TRBJ1-2
TGTGCCAGCAGCGCCGGGACAGGGAGGGCTTTCGGCGGCTACACCTTC
CASSAGTGRAFGGYTF
>.|TRBV28|TRBD1|TRBJ1-2
TGTGCCAGCAGCTTACCGGGACAGGGGCGGAGGGACTATGGCTACACCTTC
CASSLPGQGRRDYGYTF
>.|TRBV7-2|.|TRBJ1-6
TGTGCCAGCAGCTTAACCGGGAATCCACCCCTCCACTTT
CASSLTGNPPLHF
>.|TRBV11-2|.|TRBJ2-3
TGTGCCAGCAGCTTAGACGGGACTCTCCATGATACGCAGTATTTT
CASSLDGTLHDTQYF
>.|TRBV2|TRBD1|TRBJ2-3
TGTGCCAGCACAGGACAGGCTAGCACAGATACGCAGTATTTT
CASTGQASTDTQYF
>.|TRBV7-3|TRBD2|TRBJ2-2
TGTGCCAGCAGCCCCCTGCCCCCTAGCGGGAGGGCCGGCGGGGAGCTGTTTTTT
CASSPLPPSGRAGGELFF
>once|TRBV4-1|.|TRBJ2-1
TGCGCCAGCAGCCAAGATAGTGAGCAGTTCTTC
CASSQDSEQFF